The 8 T cell receptor beta chains given below trace back to one sample, sequenced in a study of shared clonotypes between healthy human individuals. The repertoire was sequenced with immunoSEQ multiplex PCR; TCRdb's copy has only in-frame clones and lacks some. The sample carries 2 million or so clones, roughly 96% recorded once. The specimen sequenced was naive CD4+ T cells sorted from blood. Subset described: CD45RA+ positively selected. These receptors were collected from a young man in good health.

The CDR3 DNA reads TGTGCCAGCAGTTTATCCGGGACAGCGAACACTGAAGCTTTCTTT. Its translation is CASSLSGTANTEAFF. V and J are TRBV28 and TRBJ1-1; 7 positions match TRBD1. CDR3 length: 15 residues. CDR1 is MDHEN and CDR2 is SYDVKM in the germline V gene. V lost 1 base, J lost 1 base, and 3 bases stayed unmatched. The full variable domain, with the rest looked up from reference TRBV28 and TRBJ1-1, is DVKVTQSSRYLVKRTGEKVFLECVQDMDHENMFWYRQDPGLGLRLIYFSYDVKMKEKGDIPEGYSVSREKKERFSLILESASTNQTSMYLCASSLSGTANTEAFFGQGTRLTVV.

The chain recombines TRBV7-9 with TRBJ2-2; a weak D match, TRBD1 (6 bases). The V gene's germline CDR1 is SEHNR and CDR2 FQNEAQ (reference sequence). CDR3 length: 16 residues. V was shortened by 4 bases and J by 5 bases, with 17 bases between the two germline ends. The CDR3 nucleotides are TGTGCCAGCAGCTCTTACAGGGAGCGAATGACCGGGGAGCTGTTTTTT. Encoded protein: CASSSYRERMTGELFF.

The chain uses TRBV5-4 and TRBJ2-1; D ambiguous. Germline V gene data show CDR1 as SGHNT and CDR2 as YYREEE (reference sequence). The CDR3 runs 15 residues. V was pared by 6 bases and J by 4 bases, with 17 bases between. CDR3 sequence reads: CASIPNIDSYNEQFF. In nucleotides, the CDR3 is TGTGCCAGCATTCCCAATATCGACTCTTACAATGAGCAGTTCTTC. The whole variable domain, remainder taken from reference TRBV5-4 and TRBJ2-1, is ETGVTQSPTHLIKTRGQQVTLRCSSQSGHNTVSWYQQALGQGPQFIFQYYREEENGRGNFPPRFSGLQFPNYSSELNVNALELDDSALYLCASIPNIDSYNEQFFGPGTRLTVL.

The J gene is TRBJ2-3, the V gene TRBV7-8, with 7 bases matching TRBD1. The V gene's germline CDR1 is SGHVS and CDR2 FQNEAQ. J gave up 4 bases and V 6 bases, and 13 bases lay outside the gene matches. The CDR3 is made up of 16 amino acids. Here the CDR3 reads CASSYDRATVADTQYF. The CDR3 DNA reads TGTGCCAGCAGTTACGACAGGGCGACAGTCGCAGATACGCAGTATTTT.

The chain couples TRBV6-5 to TRBJ2-7; D unresolved. Looked up from germline, CDR1 is MNHEY and CDR2 is SVGAGI. The CDR3 runs 14 residues. Trimming took off 6 bases at V and 2 bases at J, with 14 bases between the two ends. In DNA form, the CDR3 reads TGTGCCAGCAGCTCTCCGGCACCCGCCTACGAGCAGTACTTC. The encoded protein is CASSSPAPAYEQYF.

This clone showed up just once. The chain couples TRBV6-1 to TRBJ1-2, with D perhaps TRBD1 (6 bases). CDR3 size: 14 residues. The germline V and J ends were trimmed by 6 bases and 4 bases, with 15 bases remaining between them. Germline V lookup: CDR1 MNHNS, CDR2 SASEGT. The CDR3 protein is CASRVLGAGYGYTF. CDR3 bases: TGTGCCAGCAGAGTGTTGGGGGCGGGCTATGGCTACACCTTC.

The chain links TRBV30 to TRBJ2-3; 8 bases fit TRBD2. Unmatched junction bases numbered 8, after V lost 3 bases and J lost 0 bases. Germline-derived CDR1 and CDR2 are GTSNPN and SVGIG (reference sequence). CDR3 length: 16 amino acids. Written as DNA, the CDR3 is TGTGCCTGGAGGACGTTCGCTAGCGGGAGCACAGATACGCAGTATTTT. Protein product: CAWRTFASGSTDTQYF.

The rearrangement links TRBV9 to TRBJ2-2, with a tentative D call TRBD2 (5 bases). Per germline, CDR1 SGDLS and CDR2 YYNGEE. V lost 4 bases, J lost 0 bases, and 10 bases lay in between. This CDR3 is 15 amino acids long. The CDR3 DNA sequence: TGTGCCAGCAGCAAACGGGGAGCGAACACCGGGGAGCTGTTTTTT. Translating it yields CASSKRGANTGELFF.